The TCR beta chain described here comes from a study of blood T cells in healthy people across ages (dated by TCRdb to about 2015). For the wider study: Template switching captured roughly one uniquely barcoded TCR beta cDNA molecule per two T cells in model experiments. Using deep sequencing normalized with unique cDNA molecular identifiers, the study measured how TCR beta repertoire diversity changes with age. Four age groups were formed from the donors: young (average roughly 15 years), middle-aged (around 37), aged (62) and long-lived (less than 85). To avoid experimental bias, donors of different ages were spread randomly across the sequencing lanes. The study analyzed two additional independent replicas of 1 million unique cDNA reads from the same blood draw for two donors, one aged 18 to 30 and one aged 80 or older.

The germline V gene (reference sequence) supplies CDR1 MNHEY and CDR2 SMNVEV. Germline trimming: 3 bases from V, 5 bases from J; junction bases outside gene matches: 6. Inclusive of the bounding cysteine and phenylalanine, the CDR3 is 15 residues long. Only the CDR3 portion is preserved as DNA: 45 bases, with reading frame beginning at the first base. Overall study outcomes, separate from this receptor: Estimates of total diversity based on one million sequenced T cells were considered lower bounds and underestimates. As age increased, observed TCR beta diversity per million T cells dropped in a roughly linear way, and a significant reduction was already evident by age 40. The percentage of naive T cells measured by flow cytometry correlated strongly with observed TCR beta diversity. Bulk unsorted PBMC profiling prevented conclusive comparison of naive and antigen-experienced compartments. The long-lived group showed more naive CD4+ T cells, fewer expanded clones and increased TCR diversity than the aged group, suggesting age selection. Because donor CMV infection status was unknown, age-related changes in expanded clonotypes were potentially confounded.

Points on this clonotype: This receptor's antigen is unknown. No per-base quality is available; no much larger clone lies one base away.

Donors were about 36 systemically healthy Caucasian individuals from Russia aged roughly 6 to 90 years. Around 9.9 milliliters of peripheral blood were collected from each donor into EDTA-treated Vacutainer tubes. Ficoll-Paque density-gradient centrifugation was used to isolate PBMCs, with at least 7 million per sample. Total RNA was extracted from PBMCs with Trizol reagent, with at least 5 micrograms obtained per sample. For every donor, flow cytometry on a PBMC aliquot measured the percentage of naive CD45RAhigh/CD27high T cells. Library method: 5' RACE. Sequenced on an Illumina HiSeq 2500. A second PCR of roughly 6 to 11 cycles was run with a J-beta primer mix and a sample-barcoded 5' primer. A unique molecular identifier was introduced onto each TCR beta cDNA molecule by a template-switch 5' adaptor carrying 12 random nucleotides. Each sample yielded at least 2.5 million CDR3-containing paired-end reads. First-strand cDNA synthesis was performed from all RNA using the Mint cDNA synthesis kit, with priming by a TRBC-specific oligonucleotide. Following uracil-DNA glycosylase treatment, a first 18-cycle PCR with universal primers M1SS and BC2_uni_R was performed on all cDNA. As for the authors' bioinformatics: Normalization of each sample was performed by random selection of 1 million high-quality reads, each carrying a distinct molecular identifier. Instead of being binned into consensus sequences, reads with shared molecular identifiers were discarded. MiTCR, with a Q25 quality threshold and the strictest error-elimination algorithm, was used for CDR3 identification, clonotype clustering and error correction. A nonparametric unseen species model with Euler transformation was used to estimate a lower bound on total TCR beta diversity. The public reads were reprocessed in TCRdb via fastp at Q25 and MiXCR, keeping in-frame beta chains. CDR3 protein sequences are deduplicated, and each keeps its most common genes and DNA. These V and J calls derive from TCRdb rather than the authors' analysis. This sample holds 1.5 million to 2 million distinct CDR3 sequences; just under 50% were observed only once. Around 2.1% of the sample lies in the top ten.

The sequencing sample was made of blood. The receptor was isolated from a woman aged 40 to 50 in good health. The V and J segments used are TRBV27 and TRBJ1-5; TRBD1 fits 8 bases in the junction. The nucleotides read TGTGCCAGCAGTTTTGAGTTCAGGGGGCATCAGCCCCAGCATTTT. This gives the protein CASSFEFRGHQPQHF.